This T cell receptor beta chain was sequenced during a study of OX40 agonist ivuxolimab in advanced cancers. Across the whole study: The eligibility criteria allowed prior anti-PD-1, anti-PD-L1 or anti-CTLA-4 therapy, and roughly 39% had some.

The CDR3 totals 14 residues. The germline CDR1 and CDR2 sequences are SEHNR and FQNEAQ (reference sequence). Trimming removed 5 bases from V and 0 bases from J; junction bases left unmatched: 3. About this clone: Its antigen is not identified.

Repertoires were generated with immunoSEQ multiplex PCR, while TCRdb's copy carries only in-frame clones and drops some. In the table there are 100,000 or so clones, approximately 87% of which are singletons. Findings and caveats of the study: There was clonal expansion of CD4+ and CD8+ blood T cells by week 6 at 0.1 to 3.0 mg/kg. The average count of expanded clones was higher among CD8+ T cells than among CD4+.

V and J are TRBV7-9 and TRBJ2-5, with 7 bases fitting TRBD1. The specimen comprised CD4+ or CD8+ T cells sorted from blood, sampled in a trial of the OX40 agonist ivuxolimab. The TCR was taken from an adult with an advanced solid tumor such as melanoma, head and neck, liver or kidney cancer. The CDR3 nucleotides are TGTGCCAGCAGCAAGGGACAGAACCAAGAGACCCAGTACTTC. As protein: CASSKGQNQETQYF.